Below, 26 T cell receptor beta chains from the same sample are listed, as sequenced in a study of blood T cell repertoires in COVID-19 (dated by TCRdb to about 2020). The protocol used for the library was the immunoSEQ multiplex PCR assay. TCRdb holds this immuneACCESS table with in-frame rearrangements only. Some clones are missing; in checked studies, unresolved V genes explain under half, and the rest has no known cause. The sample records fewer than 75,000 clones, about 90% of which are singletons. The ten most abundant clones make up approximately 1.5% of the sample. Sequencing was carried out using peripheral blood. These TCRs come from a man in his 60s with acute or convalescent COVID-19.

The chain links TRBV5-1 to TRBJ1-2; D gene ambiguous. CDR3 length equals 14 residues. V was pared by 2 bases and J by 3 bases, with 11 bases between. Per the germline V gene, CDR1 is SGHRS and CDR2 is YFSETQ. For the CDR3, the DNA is TGCGCCAGCAGCTTTGGAGGGATTGACTATGGCTACACCTTC. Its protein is CASSFGGIDYGYTF.

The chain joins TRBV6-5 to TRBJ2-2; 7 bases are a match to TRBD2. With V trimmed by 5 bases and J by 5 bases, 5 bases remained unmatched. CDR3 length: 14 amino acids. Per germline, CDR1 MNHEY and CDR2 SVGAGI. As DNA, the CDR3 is TGTGCCAGCAGTCCGGGACTATTAACCGGGGAGCTGTTTTTT. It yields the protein CASSPGLLTGELFF.

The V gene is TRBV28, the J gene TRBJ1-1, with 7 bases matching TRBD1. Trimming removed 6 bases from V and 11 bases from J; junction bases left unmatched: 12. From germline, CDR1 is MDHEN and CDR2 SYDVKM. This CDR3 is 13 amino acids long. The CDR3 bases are TGTGCCAGCAGGCTCGGGACAGTACGGGCGGCTTTCTTT. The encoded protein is CASRLGTVRAAFF.

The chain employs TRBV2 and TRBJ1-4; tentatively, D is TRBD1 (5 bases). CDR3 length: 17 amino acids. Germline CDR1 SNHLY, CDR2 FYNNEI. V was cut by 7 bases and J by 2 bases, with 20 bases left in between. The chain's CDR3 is CASTPRAPGRTNEKLFF. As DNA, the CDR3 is TGTGCCAGCACTCCCCGGGCCCCAGGGCGTACTAATGAAAAACTGTTTTTT.

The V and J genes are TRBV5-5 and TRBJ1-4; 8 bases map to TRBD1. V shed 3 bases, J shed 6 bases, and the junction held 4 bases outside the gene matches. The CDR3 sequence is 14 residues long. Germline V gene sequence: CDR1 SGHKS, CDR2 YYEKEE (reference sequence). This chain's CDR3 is CASSYGTGYEKLFF. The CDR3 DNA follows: TGTGCCAGCAGCTACGGGACAGGTTATGAAAAACTGTTTTTT.

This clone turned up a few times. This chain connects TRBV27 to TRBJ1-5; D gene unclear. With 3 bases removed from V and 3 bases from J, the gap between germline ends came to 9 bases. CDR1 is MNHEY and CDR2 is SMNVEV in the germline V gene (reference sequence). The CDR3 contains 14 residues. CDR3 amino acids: CASSFRGLNQPQHF. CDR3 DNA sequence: TGTGCCAGCAGTTTCCGAGGCCTCAATCAGCCCCAGCATTTT.

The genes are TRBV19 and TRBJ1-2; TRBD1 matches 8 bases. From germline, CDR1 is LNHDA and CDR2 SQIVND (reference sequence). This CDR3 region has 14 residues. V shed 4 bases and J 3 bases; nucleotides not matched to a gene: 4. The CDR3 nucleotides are TGTGCCAGTAGTACCGACAGGGGAGACTATGGCTACACCTTC. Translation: CASSTDRGDYGYTF.

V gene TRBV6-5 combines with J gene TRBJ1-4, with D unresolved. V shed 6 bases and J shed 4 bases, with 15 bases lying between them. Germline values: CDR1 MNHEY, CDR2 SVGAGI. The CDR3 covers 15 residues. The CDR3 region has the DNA TGTGCCAGCAGCGAGGTGTGGGGAGGTAATGAAAAACTGTTTTTT. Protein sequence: CASSEVWGGNEKLFF.

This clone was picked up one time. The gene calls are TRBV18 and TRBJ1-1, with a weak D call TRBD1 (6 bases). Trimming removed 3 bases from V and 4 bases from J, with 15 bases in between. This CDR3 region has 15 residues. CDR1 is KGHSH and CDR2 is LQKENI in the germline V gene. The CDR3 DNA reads TGTGCCAGCTCACCGATACAGGGTTCCTCCACTGAAGCTTTCTTT. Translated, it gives CASSPIQGSSTEAFF. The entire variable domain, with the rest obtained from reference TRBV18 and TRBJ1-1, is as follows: NAGVMQNPRHLVRRRGQEARLRCSPMKGHSHVYWYRQLPEEGLKFMVYLQKENIIDESGMPKERFSAEFPKEGPSILRIQQVVRGDSAAYFCASSPIQGSSTEAFFGQGTRLTVV.

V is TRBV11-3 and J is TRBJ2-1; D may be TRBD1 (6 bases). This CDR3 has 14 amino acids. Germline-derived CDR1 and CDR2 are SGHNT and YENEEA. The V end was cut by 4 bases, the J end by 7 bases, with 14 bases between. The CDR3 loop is CASSSPHRGNEQFF. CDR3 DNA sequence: TGTGCCAGCAGCTCACCACATAGGGGGAATGAGCAGTTCTTC. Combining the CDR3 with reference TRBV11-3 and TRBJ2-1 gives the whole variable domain EAGVVQSPRYKIIEKKQPVAFWCNPISGHNTLYWYLQNLGQGPELLIRYENEEAVDDSQLPKDRFSAERLKGVDSTLKIQPAELGDSAVYLCASSSPHRGNEQFFGPGTRLTVL.

DNA of the CDR3: TGTGCCAGCCAGGGACAGGGAATGAGGAATGAGCAGTTCTTC. Amino acids: CASQGQGMRNEQFF. The chain is built from TRBV18 and TRBJ2-1, with 9 bases that match TRBD1. Per the germline V gene, CDR1 is KGHSH and CDR2 is LQKENI. The CDR3 loop spans 14 amino acids. V gave up 8 bases and J gave up 7 bases; unmatched junction bases: 9.

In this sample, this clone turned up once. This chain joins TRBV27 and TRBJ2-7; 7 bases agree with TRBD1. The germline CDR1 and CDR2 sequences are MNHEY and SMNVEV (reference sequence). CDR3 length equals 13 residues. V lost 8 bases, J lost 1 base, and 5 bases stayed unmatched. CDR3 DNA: TGTGCCAGCTCTTCGGACAGGTCCTACGAGCAGTACTTC. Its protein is CASSSDRSYEQYF.

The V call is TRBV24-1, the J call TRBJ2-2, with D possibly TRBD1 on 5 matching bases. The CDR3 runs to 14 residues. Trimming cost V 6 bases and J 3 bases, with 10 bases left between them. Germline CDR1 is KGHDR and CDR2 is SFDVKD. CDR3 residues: CATSWGRDTGELFF. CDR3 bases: TGTGCCACCAGTTGGGGCAGGGACACCGGGGAGCTGTTTTTT.

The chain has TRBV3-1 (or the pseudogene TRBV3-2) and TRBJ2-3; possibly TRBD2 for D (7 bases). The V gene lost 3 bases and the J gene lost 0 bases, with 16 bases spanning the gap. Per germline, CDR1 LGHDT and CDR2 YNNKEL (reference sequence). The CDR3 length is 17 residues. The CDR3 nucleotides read TGTGCCAGCAGCCATAGGGGGGGGGTCGCTAGCACAGATACGCAGTATTTT. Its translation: CASSHRGGVASTDTQYF.

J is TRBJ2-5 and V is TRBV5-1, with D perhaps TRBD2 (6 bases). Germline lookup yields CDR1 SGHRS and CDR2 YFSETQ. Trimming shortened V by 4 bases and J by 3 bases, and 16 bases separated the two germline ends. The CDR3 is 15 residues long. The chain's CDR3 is CASSLAWGVEETQYF. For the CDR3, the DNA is TGCGCCAGCAGCCTCGCATGGGGGGTTGAAGAGACCCAGTACTTC.

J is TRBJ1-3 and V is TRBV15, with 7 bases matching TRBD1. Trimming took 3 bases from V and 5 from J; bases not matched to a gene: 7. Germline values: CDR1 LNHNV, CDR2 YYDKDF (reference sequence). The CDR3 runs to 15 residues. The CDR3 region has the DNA TGTGCCACCAGCAGGGAGGACAGGTCCCGAAACACCATATATTTT. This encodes CATSREDRSRNTIYF.

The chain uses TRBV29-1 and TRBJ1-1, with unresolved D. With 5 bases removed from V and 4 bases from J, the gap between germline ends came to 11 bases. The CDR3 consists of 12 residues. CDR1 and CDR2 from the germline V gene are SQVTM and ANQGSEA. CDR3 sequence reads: CSVCGLGTEAFF. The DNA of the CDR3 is TGCAGCGTTTGCGGGCTAGGCACTGAAGCTTTCTTT.

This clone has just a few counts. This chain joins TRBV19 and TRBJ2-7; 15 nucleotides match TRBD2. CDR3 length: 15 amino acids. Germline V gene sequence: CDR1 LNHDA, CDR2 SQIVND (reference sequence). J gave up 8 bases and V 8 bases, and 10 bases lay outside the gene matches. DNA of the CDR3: TGTGCCAGTTCTCCTGGGACTAGCGGGGGGATGAAGCAGTACTTC. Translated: CASSPGTSGGMKQYF.

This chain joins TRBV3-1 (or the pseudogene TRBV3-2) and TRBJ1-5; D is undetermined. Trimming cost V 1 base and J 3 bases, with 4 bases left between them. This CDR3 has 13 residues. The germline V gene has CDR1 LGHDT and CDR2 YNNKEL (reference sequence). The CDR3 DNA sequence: TGTGCCAGCAGCCAAGGACTCAATCAGCCCCAGCATTTT. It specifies CASSQGLNQPQHF.

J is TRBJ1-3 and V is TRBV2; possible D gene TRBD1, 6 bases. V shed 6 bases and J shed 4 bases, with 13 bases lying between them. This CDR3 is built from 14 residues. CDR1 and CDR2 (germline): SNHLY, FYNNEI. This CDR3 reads CASSLTGYGNTIYF. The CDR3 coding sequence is TGTGCCAGCAGCCTGACAGGATACGGAAACACCATATATTTT.

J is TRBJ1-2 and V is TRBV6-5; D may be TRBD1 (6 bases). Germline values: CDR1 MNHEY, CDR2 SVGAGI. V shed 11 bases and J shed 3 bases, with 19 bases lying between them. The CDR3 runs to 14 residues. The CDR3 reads CAVKRGGDYYGYTF. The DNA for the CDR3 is TGTGCCGTGAAAAGGGGGGGGGACTACTATGGCTACACCTTC.

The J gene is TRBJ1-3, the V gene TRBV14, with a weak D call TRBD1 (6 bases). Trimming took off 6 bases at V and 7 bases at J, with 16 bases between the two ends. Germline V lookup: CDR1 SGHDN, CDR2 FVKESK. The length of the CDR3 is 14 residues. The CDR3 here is CASRHSGTINTIYF. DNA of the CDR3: TGTGCCAGCAGGCATTCCGGGACAATCAACACCATATATTTT.

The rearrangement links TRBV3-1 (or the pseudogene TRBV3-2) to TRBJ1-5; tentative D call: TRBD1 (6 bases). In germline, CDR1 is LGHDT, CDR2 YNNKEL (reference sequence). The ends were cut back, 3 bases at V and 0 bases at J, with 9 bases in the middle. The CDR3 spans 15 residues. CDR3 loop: CASSQTGASNQPQHF. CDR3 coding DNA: TGTGCCAGCAGCCAGACAGGAGCTAGCAATCAGCCCCAGCATTTT.

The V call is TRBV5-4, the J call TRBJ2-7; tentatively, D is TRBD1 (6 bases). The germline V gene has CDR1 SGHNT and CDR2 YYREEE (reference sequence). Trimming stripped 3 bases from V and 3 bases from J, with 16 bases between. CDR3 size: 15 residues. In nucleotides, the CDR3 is TGTGCCAGCAGCTCGAACCAGGGGAGCGGCTACGAGCAGTACTTC. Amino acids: CASSSNQGSGYEQYF.

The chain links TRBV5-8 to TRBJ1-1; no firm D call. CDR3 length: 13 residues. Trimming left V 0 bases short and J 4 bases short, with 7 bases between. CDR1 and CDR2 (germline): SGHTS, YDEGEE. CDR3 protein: CASSLVRGTEAFF. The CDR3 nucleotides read TGTGCCAGCAGCTTGGTACGGGGCACTGAAGCTTTCTTT.

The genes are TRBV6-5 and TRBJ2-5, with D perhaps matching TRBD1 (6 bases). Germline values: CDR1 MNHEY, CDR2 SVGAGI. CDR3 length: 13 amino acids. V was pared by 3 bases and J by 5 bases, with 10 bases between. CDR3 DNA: TGTGCCAGCAGTTATGGGGGCCGGGAGACCCAGTACTTC. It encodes CASSYGGRETQYF.